The T cell receptor beta chain described here comes from a study of cytomegalovirus exposure and HLA in healthy donors. Study outcomes and limitations: Common viral pathogens (according to a later analysis) appeared linked to several of the most significant clusters. An assumption of roughly uniform sequencing depth across donors underlay the presence/absence analyses. Indistinguishable V segments such as TRBV6-2 and TRBV6-3 were excluded.

PCR used 60 Vbeta primers and 13 Jbeta primers. The table came from immunoSEQ multiplex PCR; TCRdb's copy has only in-frame clones and leaves some out. The data contain 120,000 to 150,000 clones, around 75% of them singletons. A word on this clone: What it binds is not known.

Donors likely had unrecorded immune exposures despite being nominally healthy when sampled. CDR1 is KGHSH, CDR2 LQKENI, per germline. CDR3 size: 18 residues. V lost 3 bases, J lost 0 bases, and 18 bases lay in between. This chain uses TRBV18 with TRBJ1-3, with D unresolved. Sample: PBMCs. This TCR was sampled from a man aged 35 to 55 in good health and CMV-seronegative. Here the CDR3 DNA reads TGTGCCAGCTCACCGGAACGGGGATACGAGGGCTCTGGAAACACCATATATTTT. The encoded protein is CASSPERGYEGSGNTIYF.